This paragraph covers one T cell receptor beta chain sequence. Authors' analysis steps: Reference gene primers were amplified, and this amplification served to estimate nucleated cell counts. Using immunoSEQ multiplex PCR, the repertoire was profiled, and TCRdb retains in-frame clones only, with some absent. That table supplies the V and J calls and clone size; D and trimming were determined from the DNA. The sample contains fewer than 200,000 clones, over 60% of which appear only once. These data belong to a study of blood T cell repertoires in COVID-19. CDR1 is GTSNPN and CDR2 is SVGIG in the germline V gene (reference sequence). Trimming removed 1 base from V and 7 bases from J, with 13 bases in between. The CDR3 totals 13 residues.

The receptor was derived from a woman in her seventies with acute or convalescent COVID-19. The chain is built from TRBV30 and TRBJ1-1; a weak D match, TRBD1 (6 bases). Sequencing was performed on peripheral blood. CDR3 sequence (DNA): TGTGCCTGGAGTGCACAGGGCCGTAGTGAAGCTTTCTTT. It yields the protein CAWSAQGRSEAFF.